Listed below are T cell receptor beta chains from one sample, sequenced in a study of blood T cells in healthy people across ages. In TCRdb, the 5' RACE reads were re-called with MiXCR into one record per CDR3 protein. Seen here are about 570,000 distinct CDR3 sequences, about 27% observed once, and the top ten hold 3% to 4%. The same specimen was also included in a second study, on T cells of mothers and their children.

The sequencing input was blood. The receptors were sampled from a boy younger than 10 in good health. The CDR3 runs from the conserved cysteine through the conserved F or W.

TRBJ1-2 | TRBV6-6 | CASSNTGVGYTF
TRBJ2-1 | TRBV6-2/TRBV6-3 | CASSYGTASYNEQFF
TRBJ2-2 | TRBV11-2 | CASSPAPRGLNTGELFF
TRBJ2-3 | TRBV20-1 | CSARDPRGPSVDTQYF
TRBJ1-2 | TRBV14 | CASSQSGYGYTF
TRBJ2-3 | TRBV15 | CATSIDRGSSTDTQYF
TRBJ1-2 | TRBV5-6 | CASSPINRAWDGYTF
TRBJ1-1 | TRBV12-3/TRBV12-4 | CASSWQGPNTEAFF
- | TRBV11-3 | CASSLGQANEQFF
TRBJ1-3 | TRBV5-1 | CASSLVGNSGNTIYF
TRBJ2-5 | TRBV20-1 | CSAREGLGQETQYF
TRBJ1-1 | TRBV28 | CASSLWSLFGDEAFF
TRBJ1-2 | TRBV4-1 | CASSQGTVGYTF
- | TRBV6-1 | CASSESQGFDEQFF
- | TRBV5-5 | CASSLEYGTFAYEQYF
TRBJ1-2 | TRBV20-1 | CSARALWGAGGYTF
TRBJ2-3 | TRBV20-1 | CSAPHRGNYPYTDTQYF
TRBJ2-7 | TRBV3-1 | CASSQEIPLAGYSYEQYF
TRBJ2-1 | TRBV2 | CASSERRVETKEQFF
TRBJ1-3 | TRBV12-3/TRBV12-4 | CASEQGASGNTIYF
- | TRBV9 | CASSATGNLQETQYF
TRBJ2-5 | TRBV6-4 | CASSALNRGSQETQYF
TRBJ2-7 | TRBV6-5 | CASSIAGPKYEQYF
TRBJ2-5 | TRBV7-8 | CASSFSGGMYQETQYF
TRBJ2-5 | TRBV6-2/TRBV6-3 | CASSYPGTLQETQYF
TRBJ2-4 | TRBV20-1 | CSAQAPVAKNIQYF
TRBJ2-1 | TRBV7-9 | CASSLAGLAGGLDEQFF
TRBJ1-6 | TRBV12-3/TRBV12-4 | CASSLDPLFQSPLHF
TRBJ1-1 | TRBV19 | CASKWSAASNTEAFF
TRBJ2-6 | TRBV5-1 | CASSLEGVGANVLTF
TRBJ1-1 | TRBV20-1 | CSAIPTGLNTEAFF
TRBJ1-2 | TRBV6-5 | CASTPGAGYGYTF
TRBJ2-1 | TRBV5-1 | CASSMSGGYNEQFF
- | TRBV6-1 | CASSEGLRRPLSYEQYF
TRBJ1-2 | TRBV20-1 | CSANRVANYGYTF
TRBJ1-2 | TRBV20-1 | CSASFGGSNYGYTF
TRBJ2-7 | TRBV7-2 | CASSITREDEQYF
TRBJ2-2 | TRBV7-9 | CASSFRGPTGELFF
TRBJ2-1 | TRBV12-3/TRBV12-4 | CASSYPGTSHNEQFF
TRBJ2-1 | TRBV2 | CASRPETSPHNEQFF
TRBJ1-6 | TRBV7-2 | CASSLRGTGVSSYNSPLHF
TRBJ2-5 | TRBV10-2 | CASISRWGSGETQYF
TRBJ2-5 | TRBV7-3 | CASSSSGGETQYF
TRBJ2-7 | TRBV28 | CASRPGLLLYEQYF
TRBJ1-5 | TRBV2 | CAREGRHNQPQHF
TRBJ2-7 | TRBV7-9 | CASRLSGLDYEQYF
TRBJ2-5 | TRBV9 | CASSPVGEETQYF
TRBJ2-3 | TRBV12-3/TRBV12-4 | CASSPPRTSGTDTQYF
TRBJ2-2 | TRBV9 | CASSVEAGPSGELFF